One and the same sample provided the 4 T cell receptor beta chains below, sequenced in a study of monozygotic twins with inflammatory bowel disease. TCRdb processed the 5' RACE reads again and assigns one entry to each CDR3 protein, with no DNA. This table holds about 160,000 distinct CDR3 sequences. Sequenced material: blood. All receptors come from a human donor with ulcerative colitis or Crohn's disease, or a healthy co-twin of an affected twin (not recorded which).

The CDR3 region is CASSPLAGGLDDEQFF. This rearrangement joins TRBV4-2 to TRBJ2-1; the D call from TCRdb, TRBD2, cannot be confirmed without DNA. Looked up from germline, CDR1 is LGHNA and CDR2 is YNFKEQ. This CDR3 is built from 16 residues.

The chain joins TRBV6-1 to TRBJ2-7; the TCRdb call, TRBD1, lacks DNA for checking. From germline, CDR1 is MNHNS and CDR2 SASEGT. The CDR3 length is 15 residues. CDR3 protein: CASSPLAGMTYEQYF.

The chain combines TRBV30 with TRBJ1-4. This CDR3 has 12 residues. Per the germline V gene, CDR1 is GTSNPN and CDR2 is SVGIG (reference sequence). This chain's CDR3 is CAWSVVGEKLFF.

This CDR3 reads CASSPPGQGALEQYF. The chain uses TRBV11-2 and TRBJ2-7; TCRdb lists TRBD1, though no DNA is available to test this call. This CDR3 is built from 15 residues. Germline CDR1 and CDR2: SGHAT and FQNNGV.